This T cell receptor beta chain appears in the sequencing data of a study of T cells after yellow fever vaccination. General observations from the study: The secondary response was weaker but peaked faster, day 5 versus 15. Sequencing of sorted memory subsets on day 0 failed to detect almost all vaccine-responding clonotypes.

In this sample, this clonotype turned up many times. 5'RACE template switching generated TCR cDNA, adding a universal primer site and UMIs. TCRdb reprocessed the 5' RACE reads via MiXCR and lists one record per CDR3 protein. The data show approximately 31,000 distinct CDR3 sequences, with over 9.5% seen just once and 10% to 15% held by the top ten. The CDR3 loop spans 15 amino acids. V gave up 6 bases and J gave up 1 base; unmatched junction bases: 7. Germline V gene lookup returns CDR1 WSHSY and CDR2 SAAADI. The chain uses TRBV10-2 and TRBJ2-7, with TRBD1 identical over 9 bases. The sample here was PBMCs, either bulk or a sorted T-cell subset (CD4+, CD8+, memory, or dextramer-sorted; not recorded which), taken around 14 days after the first yellow fever vaccination. The sequence was collected from a man younger than 35 who received the YFV17D yellow fever vaccine. CDR3 in DNA: TGCGCCAGCAGCTCCCGACAGGGGGGGTCCTACGAGCAGTACTTC. This translates into CASSSRQGGSYEQYF.